This entry describes one T cell receptor beta chain. The sample is drawn from a study of blood T cell repertoires in COVID-19. In the study overall: Samples taken during acute and convalescent COVID-19 were collected in the United States, Italy and Spain. Sources were T cells, B-cell-depleted T cells, or PBMCs; the material itself was cDNA or gDNA.

Per the original methods: Amplification of reference gene primers provided the estimated nucleated cell counts. Repertoires were generated with immunoSEQ multiplex PCR, while TCRdb's copy carries only in-frame clones and drops some. V and J calls and clone size come straight from that table; D and trimming were deduced from the DNA. This sample has 50,000 to 65,000 clones, with over 75% found just once. This CDR3 contains 14 residues. Germline values: CDR1 SGHTA, CDR2 FQGNSA. Trimming removed 4 bases from V and 2 bases from J, with 11 bases in between. V and J are TRBV7-2 and TRBJ2-5, with D perhaps matching TRBD1 (6 bases). The receptor comes from a man over 45 with active COVID-19. Source material: peripheral blood. The CDR3 reads CASSSDSLQETQYF. In DNA form, the CDR3 reads TGTGCCAGCAGCTCGGACAGTTTACAAGAGACCCAGTACTTC. The complete variable domain, with remaining parts taken from reference TRBV7-2 and TRBJ2-5, reads GAGVSQSPSNKVTEKGKDVELRCDPISGHTALYWYRQSLGQGLEFLIYFQGNSAPDKSGLPSDRFSAERTGGSVSTLTIQRTQQEDSAVYLCASSSDSLQETQYFGPGTRLLVL.